This is a list of T cell receptor beta chains from one sample in a study of graft-versus-host responses after intestinal transplantation. The protocol was immunoSEQ multiplex PCR, while the TCRdb copy is restricted to in-frame clones and leaves out a portion. In the table there are 11,000 to 15,000 clones, roughly two fifths of which are singletons. The source material was alloreactive CD8+ T cells from a mixed lymphocyte reaction culture, sampled before intestinal transplant. These receptors all come from a human patient who received an intestinal transplant. Both conserved end residues are part of each CDR3. D genes are given only for firm matches. Clone size appears in some rows only: once, few, many, or a class for an expanded clone.

>TRBD1|NA|TRBJ2-7|TRBV29-1|12
TGCAGCGTCATGACAGGGAGCTACGAGCAGTACTTC
CSVMTGSYEQYF
>NA|NA|TRBJ2-5|TRBV4-1|14
TGCGCCAGCAGCCAAGCCAACACCCAAGAGACCCAGTACTTC
CASSQANTQETQYF
>TRBD2|NA|TRBJ2-7|TRBV6-5|14
TGTGCCAGCAGTTGGACTAGCGGGGCCTACGAGCAGTACTTC
CASSWTSGAYEQYF
>NA|NA|TRBJ2-7|TRBV6-6|13
TGTGCCAGCAGTCTGACAGGTGTTCTCGAGCAGTACTTC
CASSLTGVLEQYF
>TRBD1|NA|TRBJ2-3|TRBV7-2|16
TGTGCCAGCAGCTTAGGGGACAGGACGAGCACAGATACGCAGTATTTT
CASSLGDRTSTDTQYF
>NA|few|TRBJ2-1|TRBV10-2|11
TGCGCCAGCAGCCTCGGAGGGGAGCAGTTCTTC
CASSLGGEQFF
>TRBD2|few|TRBJ2-7|TRBV5-1|14
TGCGCCAGCAGCTTTTCCGGGAGCGGGGCTGAGCAGTACTTC
CASSFSGSGAEQYF
>NA|few|TRBJ2-5|TRBV4-1|15
TGCGCCAGCAGCTTCCAACAGAGGGCGGCGGAGACCCAGTACTTC
CASSFQQRAAETQYF
>TRBD2|NA|TRBJ2-1|TRBV4-2|15
TGTGCCAGCAGGTTAGCGGGGGGGCTTTTGGATGAGCAGTTCTTC
CASRLAGGLLDEQFF
>NA|NA|TRBJ1-2|TRBV4-1|13
TGCGCCAGCAGCCGGGCGGGGGGCTATGGCTACACCTTC
CASSRAGGYGYTF
>NA|NA|TRBJ2-3|TRBV7-9|17
TGTGCCAGCAGCTTAGCCCTAGAGGACTTTCGCACAGATACGCAGTATTTT
CASSLALEDFRTDTQYF
>NA|NA|TRBJ1-3|TRBV2|10
TGTGCCAGCCCAGGGGTAACCATATATTTT
CASPGVTIYF
>NA|NA|TRBJ2-7|TRBV15|14
TGTGCCACCAGCAGAGGAACCAGCTCCTACGAGCAGTACTTC
CATSRGTSSYEQYF
>NA|few|TRBJ2-7|TRBV19|15
TGTGCCAGCGCTTGGTCGGCGGGCGGGTTCTACGAGCAGTACTTC
CASAWSAGGFYEQYF
>NA|few|TRBJ2-7|TRBV5-4|14
TGTGCCAGCAGCTCCCGGGACACTTCCTACGAGCAGTACTTC
CASSSRDTSYEQYF
>NA|NA|TRBJ2-1|TRBV4-1|16
TGCGCCAGCAGCCGCCTTCCGGGAGAAGCCTACAATGAGCAGTTCTTC
CASSRLPGEAYNEQFF
>NA|few|TRBJ2-6|TRBV7-9|15
TGTGCCAGCAGCTCTACCGAATCCGGGGCCAACGTCCTGACTTTC
CASSSTESGANVLTF
>NA|few|TRBJ2-1|TRBV7-9|12
TGTGCCAGCAGCCCTTCGTACAATGAGCAGTTCTTC
CASSPSYNEQFF
>NA|NA|TRBJ1-2|TRBV5-8|9
TGTGCCAGCAGACCGGAGGACACCTTC
CASRPEDTF
>NA|few|TRBJ2-7|TRBV2|14
TGTGCCAGCAGTGAAGTCCCCGGGTACTACGAGCAGTACTTC
CASSEVPGYYEQYF
>NA|NA|TRBJ1-5|TRBV27|14
TGTGCCAGCAGTTTAGTGGGGGGGTACCAGCCCCAGCATTTT
CASSLVGGYQPQHF
>NA|NA|TRBJ2-7|TRBV2|13
TGTGCCAGCAGTGAAGTAGTAACCTACGAGCAGTACTTC
CASSEVVTYEQYF
>NA|few|TRBJ2-7|TRBV27|14
TGTGCCAGCAGTTTCGGTCGGAGCTCCTACGAGCAGTACTTC
CASSFGRSSYEQYF
>NA|NA|TRBJ1-2|TRBV9|13
TGTGCCAGCAGCGTAGACCTAGTCGATGGCTACACCTTC
CASSVDLVDGYTF
>NA|NA|TRBJ1-2|TRBV27|15
TGTGCCAGCAGTTTTGGGGCAGGGGCCACTCCAGGCTACACCTTC
CASSFGAGATPGYTF
>NA|NA|TRBJ2-7|TRBV29-1|12
TGCAGCGTGAATACAGGGCGCCACGAGCAGTACTTC
CSVNTGRHEQYF